This T cell receptor beta chain was found in a study of Ad26.COV2.S vaccination and SARS-CoV-2 variants. Overall study findings and caveats: Researchers reported similar non-spike TCR breadth in vaccine and placebo recipients. Reports say spike-specific CD8+ and CD4+ T cell responses covered substantial breadth after vaccination.

Here immunoSEQ multiplex PCR was the method, and the copy in TCRdb shows in-frame clones only, minus some. Here the sample spans more than 300,000 clones, about 86% being singletons. Turning to this clone: Antigen: not known.

Noted treatment: 15 to 20 received Ad26.COV2.S at low or high dose, single or two shots; 5 received placebo; per-sample allocation not given. Samples analyzed were those drawn on day 63 after the first vaccine or placebo injection. A Boston adult aged 18-55 years was the donor. The V gene lost 2 bases and the J gene lost 3 bases, with 14 bases spanning the gap. The CDR3 covers 16 residues. The germline CDR1 and CDR2 sequences are LNHDA and SQIVND (reference sequence). The V and J genes are TRBV19 and TRBJ1-5, with D hard to call. The specimen was peripheral blood, collected in a trial of Ad26.COV2.S vaccine versus placebo. This clonotype was sampled from a person aged 18-65 years who received the Ad26.COV2.S COVID-19 vaccine or a placebo. The CDR3 coding sequence is TGTGCCAGTAGTATATTCGATCTCGAACTCAATCAGCCCCAGCATTTT. Its translation is CASSIFDLELNQPQHF.